This T cell receptor (beta chain) derives from a study of blood T cell repertoires in COVID-19. Looking at the study overall: PBMCs, B-cell-depleted T cells, or T cells were the source of the cDNA or gDNA that made up the material.

Original processing notes: How many nucleated cells were present was estimated from reference gene primer amplification. TCRdb keeps only in-frame clones here, not all; method: immunoSEQ multiplex PCR. V and J calls and clone size come straight from that table; D and trimming were deduced from the DNA. The table records more than 65,000 clones, roughly 84% of them present only once. The CDR3 runs to 15 residues. Germline lookup yields CDR1 SGHAT and CDR2 FQNNGV. The V segment lost 5 bases and the J segment 8 bases; nucleotides outside the gene matches: 9. The TCR originated in a woman in her fifties or sixties with acute or convalescent COVID-19. The sample taken for sequencing was peripheral blood. The chain carries TRBV11-2 and TRBJ2-1; 10 nucleotides match TRBD1. CDR3 nucleotide sequence: TGTGCCAGCAGCCCAACGGGACAGGGGAATTATGAGCAGTTCTTC. Its translation: CASSPTGQGNYEQFF.